Presented here are 14 T cell receptor beta chains from one specimen sequenced in a study of blood T cells in healthy people across ages. Through a sample-barcoded 5' primer and a J-beta primer mix, a second PCR was run for roughly 7 to 12 cycles. MiXCR, run by TCRdb on the 5' RACE reads, gives a single entry per CDR3 protein. This sample has roughly 2 million distinct CDR3 sequences, with about 50% found just once. The sequenced sample was blood. These receptors were collected from a woman aged 40 to 50 in good health.

The sample holds many counts of this clonotype. V usage is TRBV12-3 or TRBV12-4 and J usage is TRBJ2-5, with D possibly matching TRBD2 (6 bases). The CDR3 has 14 residues. V lost 6 bases to trimming and J lost 2 bases, with 13 bases between them. The CDR3 bases are TGTGCCAGCAGGGTAGGAGGGGAACAAGAGACCCAGTACTTC. Amino acids: CASRVGGEQETQYF.

V usage is TRBV6-4 and J usage is TRBJ1-4; D not certain. V lost 3 bases and J 7 bases, leaving 3 bases between the germline ends. This CDR3 spans 11 amino acids. Per germline, CDR1 MRHNA and CDR2 SNTAGT. The CDR3 bases are TGTGCCAGCAGTGAAGGTGAAAAACTGTTTTTT. Protein: CASSEGEKLFF.

CDR3 sequence (DNA): TGTGCCAGCAGCGTAAAGGGTTTCACAGATACGCAGTATTTT. This encodes CASSVKGFTDTQYF. The chain couples TRBV9 to TRBJ2-3; D is uncertain. Trimming cost V 1 base and J 2 bases, with 8 bases left between them. Germline assignment: CDR1 SGDLS and CDR2 YYNGEE. The length of the CDR3 is 14 residues.

The CDR3 DNA reads TGTGCCAGCAGCTTTAGGGGGGGGCAATACGAGCAGTACTTC. This encodes CASSFRGGQYEQYF. The chain is built from TRBV7-2 and TRBJ2-7, with D possibly being TRBD2 (7 bases). Germline V gene lookup returns CDR1 SGHTA and CDR2 FQGNSA. The CDR3 consists of 14 residues. Trimming stripped 3 bases from V and 4 bases from J, with 13 bases between.

The V call is TRBV11-2, the J call TRBJ2-5; 8 nucleotides line up with TRBD2. With V trimmed by 7 bases and J by 2 bases, 15 bases remained unmatched. Germline CDR1 and CDR2: SGHAT and FQNNGV. This CDR3 spans 17 amino acids. The CDR3 DNA sequence: TGTGCCAGCAAAAGGGGGGGTAGCGGGGACTTGCAAGAGACCCAGTACTTC. It yields the protein CASKRGGSGDLQETQYF.

This sequence joins TRBV4-1 and TRBJ2-7; 10 bases fit TRBD1. After removal of 4 bases from V and 0 bases from J, the junction contained 12 bases not matched to a gene. Germline CDR1 MGHRA, CDR2 YSYEKL. The CDR3 runs 18 residues. Here the CDR3 reads CASSRPRDRGDTSYEQYF. CDR3 nucleotide sequence: TGCGCCAGCAGCCGCCCCCGGGACAGGGGCGATACCTCCTACGAGCAGTACTTC.

CDR3 nucleotides: TGTGCCAGCAGCTTTCAAACCGGGACAGCCGGAAAACTGTTTTTT. Translated: CASSFQTGTAGKLFF. The chain uses TRBV6-2 or TRBV6-3 and TRBJ1-4; 7 bases fit TRBD1. The germline V gene has CDR1 MNHEY and CDR2 SVGEGT. The CDR3 spans 15 residues. V lost 6 bases to trimming and J lost 10 bases; unmatched junction nucleotides: 14.

This clonotype showed up just a few times. The CDR3 DNA sequence: TGTGCCACCGAGAAAAAATCGACAGGGGCGGGCGAGCAGTACTTC. Translated: CATEKKSTGAGEQYF. V and J are TRBV10-3 and TRBJ2-7, with TRBD1 matching 8 bases. CDR1 ENHRY and CDR2 SYGVKD come from the germline V gene. V shed 10 bases and J 6 bases; nucleotides not matched to a gene: 17. The CDR3 loop spans 15 amino acids.

The J gene is TRBJ2-5, the V gene TRBV5-6; TRBD1 agrees at 8 bases. This CDR3 is 16 amino acids long. CDR1 is SGHDT and CDR2 is YYEEEE in the germline V gene. Trimming removed 3 bases from V and 11 bases from J; junction bases left unmatched: 18. The CDR3 protein is CASSSLTGEAYNEQYF. The CDR3 DNA sequence: TGTGCCAGCAGCTCCTTGACAGGGGAGGCCTACAATGAGCAGTACTTC.

The chain uses TRBV6-2 or TRBV6-3 and TRBJ2-5, with no clear D. The CDR3 is 12 residues long. The germline V and J ends were trimmed by 3 bases and 5 bases, with 7 bases remaining between them. Per the germline V gene, CDR1 is MNHEY and CDR2 is SVGEGT. The CDR3 region is CASSYIMETQYF. CDR3 in DNA: TGTGCCAGCAGTTATATCATGGAGACCCAGTACTTC.

The rearrangement uses TRBV7-2 and TRBJ2-5; the match to TRBD2 covers 8 bases. The CDR3 extends over 14 amino acids. J lost 5 bases, V lost 5 bases, and 7 bases had no gene match. Germline CDR1 and CDR2: SGHTA and FQGNSA. The CDR3 DNA follows: TGTGCCAGCAGCCCAGCGGGGGTACGGGAGACCCAGTACTTC. This codes for CASSPAGVRETQYF.

The J gene is TRBJ1-1, the V gene TRBV7-9; TRBD1 might be the D (6 bases). Germline V lookup: CDR1 SEHNR, CDR2 FQNEAQ (reference sequence). The CDR3 sequence is 14 residues long. V was clipped by 5 bases and J by 4 bases, with 14 bases between them. CDR3 DNA: TGTGCCAGCAGCCAACGAGACAGGTTCACTGAAGCTTTCTTT. It is translated as CASSQRDRFTEAFF.

V gene TRBV6-2 or TRBV6-3 combines with J gene TRBJ1-2; D gene unclear. Germline CDR1 MNHEY, CDR2 SVGEGT. V was trimmed by 3 bases and J by 8 bases, leaving 16 bases between them. The CDR3 loop spans 14 amino acids. CDR3 region: CASSYSWRPEGYTF. CDR3 coding DNA: TGTGCCAGCAGTTATTCATGGAGACCTGAAGGCTACACCTTC.

The J gene is TRBJ1-1, the V gene TRBV10-2; no definite D call. CDR3 length: 12 amino acids. Germline lookup yields CDR1 WSHSY and CDR2 SAAADI. V lost 1 base, J lost 1 base, and 1 base lay in between. CDR3 nucleotide sequence: TGCGCCAGCAGTGAGTGGAACACTGAAGCTTTCTTT. Translated, it gives CASSEWNTEAFF.